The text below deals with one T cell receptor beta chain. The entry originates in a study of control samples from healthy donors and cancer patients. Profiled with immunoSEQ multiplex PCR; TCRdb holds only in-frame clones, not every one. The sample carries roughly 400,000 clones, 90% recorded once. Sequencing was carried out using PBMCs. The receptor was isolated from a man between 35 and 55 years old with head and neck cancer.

CDR3 bases: TGTGCCAGCAGTCACGTGAAGGCAGGGCAAGAGACCCAGTACTTC. This translates into CASSHVKAGQETQYF. V usage is TRBV6-5 and J usage is TRBJ2-5, with D possibly TRBD1 on 5 matching bases. V was pared by 5 bases and J by 2 bases, with 15 bases between. In germline, CDR1 is MNHEY, CDR2 SVGAGI. This CDR3 has 15 amino acids.